This entry lists 23 T cell receptor beta chains sequenced from one sample in a study of T cell changes during pregnancy in multiple sclerosis. Sequencing was performed with immunoSEQ multiplex PCR; in TCRdb, only in-frame clones are kept and a portion is missing. The profile shows 100,000 or so clones, 90% to 95% of them singletons. Material: peripheral blood, obtained before pregnancy. The receptors come from a female donor with multiple sclerosis, enrolled in a pregnancy study.

V is TRBV6-5 and J is TRBJ2-1; 12 positions match TRBD2. The V gene's germline CDR1 is MNHEY and CDR2 SVGAGI. This CDR3 comprises 15 residues. The V gene end was trimmed by 7 bases and the J gene end by 10 bases; junction bases not matched to a gene: 11. CDR3 sequence reads: CASTVGLAGFQEQFF. In nucleotides, the CDR3 is TGTGCCAGCACGGTCGGACTAGCGGGGTTCCAGGAGCAGTTCTTC.

This rearrangement joins TRBV15 to TRBJ1-2, with 9 bases aligning to TRBD1. With 5 bases clipped from V and 7 bases from J, the junction kept 8 bases outside the gene matches. There are 14 residues in the CDR3. Germline V gene data show CDR1 as LNHNV and CDR2 as YYDKDF (reference sequence). The DNA of the CDR3 is TGTGCCACCAGCCCCGAACGGACAGGGGTTGGCTACACCTTC. Translated: CATSPERTGVGYTF. Full variable domain (rest looked up from reference TRBV15 and TRBJ1-2): DAMVIQNPRYQVTQFGKPVTLSCSQTLNHNVMYWYQQKSSQAPKLLFHYYDKDFNNEADTPDNFQSRRPNTSFCFLDIRSPGLGDTAMYLCATSPERTGVGYTFGSGTRLTVV.

The rearrangement links TRBV9 to TRBJ2-3, with TRBD2 matching over 9 bases. CDR1 is SGDLS, CDR2 YYNGEE, per germline. CDR3 length: 17 residues. The ends lost 3 bases at V and 4 bases at J; junction bases unmatched: 12. CDR3 sequence reads: CASSESASGKRADTQYF. CDR3 DNA sequence: TGTGCCAGCAGCGAATCCGCTAGCGGGAAGAGAGCAGATACGCAGTATTTT.

This chain connects TRBV11-2 to TRBJ2-5, with 10 bases matching TRBD2. The V gene's germline CDR1 is SGHAT and CDR2 FQNNGV. CDR3 length equals 19 residues. The ends lost 4 bases at V and 9 bases at J; junction bases unmatched: 23. CDR3 in amino acids: CASSSSRPSGSRPFVAQYF. In nucleotides, the CDR3 is TGTGCCAGCAGCTCCTCGAGGCCTAGCGGGAGCCGCCCCTTCGTGGCCCAGTACTTC. Looking up the rest from reference TRBV11-2 and TRBJ2-5 gives the full variable domain: EAGVAQSPRYKIIEKRQSVAFWCNPISGHATLYWYQQILGQGPKLLIQFQNNGVVDDSQLPKDRFSAERLKGVDSTLKIQPAKLEDSAVYLCASSSSRPSGSRPFVAQYFGPGTRLLVL.

This clone was seen once. This chain uses TRBV28 with TRBJ2-1; 10 positions match TRBD2. Per the germline V gene, CDR1 is MDHEN and CDR2 is SYDVKM. The CDR3 length is 13 residues. Losses at the gene ends were 7 bases for V and 4 bases for J; bases not matched to a gene: 1. The CDR3 region has the DNA TGTGCCAGCAATAGCGGGAGGTACAATGAGCAGTTCTTC. Translated, it gives CASNSGRYNEQFF. The variable domain in full, completed from reference TRBV28 and TRBJ2-1, reads DVKVTQSSRYLVKRTGEKVFLECVQDMDHENMFWYRQDPGLGLRLIYFSYDVKMKEKGDIPEGYSVSREKKERFSLILESASTNQTSMYLCASNSGRYNEQFFGPGTRLTVL.

J is TRBJ2-3 and V is TRBV6-4; D may be TRBD1 (5 bases). The CDR3 consists of 14 residues. Trimming removed 3 bases at V and 0 bases at J, with 7 bases between. Germline CDR1 MRHNA, CDR2 SNTAGT. The DNA of the CDR3 is TGTGCCAGCAGTGAGAAGGGGAGCACAGATACGCAGTATTTT. It specifies CASSEKGSTDTQYF.

The chain is built from TRBV30 and TRBJ1-3, with TRBD1 as a possible D gene (5 bases). This CDR3 contains 18 residues. Germline V gene lookup returns CDR1 GTSNPN and CDR2 SVGIG (reference sequence). V dropped 0 bases and J dropped 7 bases, with 25 bases sitting between them. The CDR3: CAWSVGTPLGIFGNTIYF. The CDR3 DNA reads as TGTGCCTGGAGTGTAGGGACTCCCCTGGGCATTTTTGGTAACACCATATATTTT.

This sequence joins TRBV5-1 and TRBJ1-4, with D unresolved. Trimming stripped 4 bases from V and 0 bases from J, with 10 bases between. The germline V gene has CDR1 SGHRS and CDR2 YFSETQ. The CDR3 covers 15 residues. The chain's CDR3 is CASSPNTATNEKLFF. Written as DNA, the CDR3 is TGCGCCAGCAGCCCCAACACAGCAACTAATGAAAAACTGTTTTTT.

The rearrangement uses TRBV5-4 and TRBJ1-3; possibly TRBD1 for D (5 bases). This CDR3 region has 15 residues. The germline V and J ends were trimmed by 6 bases and 2 bases, with 15 bases remaining between them. Germline assignment: CDR1 SGHNT and CDR2 YYREEE (reference sequence). The CDR3 protein is CASTHPGTTGNTIYF. DNA for the CDR3: TGTGCCAGCACCCACCCCGGGACTACTGGAAACACCATATATTTT.

The gene calls are TRBV10-3 and TRBJ2-2; the D gene is possibly TRBD1 (6 bases). Between the trimmed V and J ends, which lost 7 bases and 1 base, there was a span of 16 bases. This CDR3 comprises 16 residues. From germline, CDR1 is ENHRY and CDR2 SYGVKD. The CDR3: CAITSGEGMNTGELFF. The DNA for the CDR3 is TGTGCCATCACCTCAGGGGAAGGGATGAACACCGGGGAGCTGTTTTTT.

The V gene is TRBV5-1, the J gene TRBJ2-3; TRBD2 matches at 7 bases. CDR3 length: 16 amino acids. V was pared by 1 base and J by 5 bases, with 10 bases of the junction left unmatched. Germline V gene sequence: CDR1 SGHRS, CDR2 YFSETQ. CDR3 sequence: CASSLTPRERGDTQYF. CDR3 DNA: TGCGCCAGCAGCTTGACTCCACGGGAGCGGGGAGATACGCAGTATTTT.

The CDR3 region has the DNA TGTGCCAGCAGCTTGAGTTTAGACAGCAGCTTGTACGAGCAGTACTTC. It yields the protein CASSLSLDSSLYEQYF. The chain employs TRBV5-6 and TRBJ2-7; D possibly corresponds to TRBD1 (5 bases). CDR1 and CDR2 (germline): SGHDT, YYEEEE. The CDR3 is 16 residues long. Trimming shortened V by 1 base and J by 4 bases, and 18 bases separated the two germline ends.

The chain combines TRBV7-6 with TRBJ2-7; D unresolved. Per the germline V gene, CDR1 is SGHVS and CDR2 is FNYEAQ. The CDR3 has 14 amino acids. Trimming cost V 2 bases and J 0 bases, with 8 bases left between them. CDR3 protein: CASSLRTASYEQYF. Written as DNA, the CDR3 is TGTGCCAGCAGCTTACGCACAGCCTCCTACGAGCAGTACTTC.

The genes are TRBV4-3 and TRBJ1-2; D unresolved. Germline CDR1 is LGHNA and CDR2 is YSLEER. Trimming stripped 7 bases from V and 2 bases from J, with 14 bases between. This CDR3 has 14 residues. DNA for the CDR3: TGCGCCAGCACGGAGACGACGGCAAACTATGGCTACACCTTC. Amino acids: CASTETTANYGYTF.

The chain uses TRBV7-9 and TRBJ2-7; 8 nucleotides agree with TRBD1. V lost 6 bases and J lost 2; bases outside the gene matches: 9. The CDR3 spans 15 residues. Per the germline V gene, CDR1 is SEHNR and CDR2 is FQNEAQ (reference sequence). CDR3 loop: CASRPTGTGPYEQYF. DNA for the CDR3: TGTGCCAGCAGACCTACCGGGACAGGCCCCTACGAGCAGTACTTC.

This sequence joins TRBV19 and TRBJ2-7, with a tentative D call TRBD1 (6 bases). This CDR3 contains 15 residues. Deletions cut 4 bases from V and 3 bases from J, with 16 bases between. Looked up from germline, CDR1 is LNHDA and CDR2 is SQIVND (reference sequence). CDR3 sequence reads: CASSKQGPVYYEQYF. CDR3 coding DNA: TGTGCCAGTAGTAAACAGGGTCCCGTCTACTACGAGCAGTACTTC.

This clone was picked up a small number of times. The V call is TRBV6-5, the J call TRBJ2-4; possibly TRBD1 for D (5 bases). Germline CDR1 reads MNHEY; CDR2 reads SVGAGI. Trimming removed 5 bases at V and 6 bases at J, with 11 bases between. The CDR3 consists of 13 residues. CDR3 DNA: TGTGCCAGCAGTAACCGACAGTTAAACATTCAGTACTTC. This codes for CASSNRQLNIQYF.

The chain is built from TRBV4-1 and TRBJ2-3, with D maybe TRBD1 (5 bases). The germline gives CDR1 MGHRA, CDR2 YSYEKL. V lost 4 bases, J lost 3 bases, and 20 bases lay in between. The CDR3 extends over 17 amino acids. The CDR3 bases are TGCGCCAGCAGCCGACCCCCCCACAGGTCCCGGACAGATACGCAGTATTTT. Translation gives CASSRPPHRSRTDTQYF.

The V gene is TRBV29-1, the J gene TRBJ1-1, with 7 nucleotides matching TRBD1. With 6 bases clipped from V and 1 base from J, the junction kept 8 bases outside the gene matches. This CDR3 contains 14 residues. The germline V gene encodes CDR1 SQVTM and CDR2 ANQGSEA. The CDR3 region is CSVDQGVGNTEAFF. The CDR3 nucleotides read TGCAGCGTGGATCAGGGGGTTGGGAACACTGAAGCTTTCTTT.

J is TRBJ2-5 and V is TRBV5-1; possibly TRBD1 for D (5 bases). The CDR3 loop spans 13 amino acids. V was trimmed by 7 bases and J by 5 bases, leaving 15 bases between them. In germline, CDR1 is SGHRS, CDR2 YFSETQ. CDR3 amino acids: CASSGLKGETQYF. DNA for the CDR3: TGCGCCAGCTCGGGCCTTAAGGGGGAGACCCAGTACTTC.

This clone was seen once. The V gene is TRBV7-7, the J gene TRBJ2-2; D is perhaps TRBD2 (5 bases). The germline CDR1 and CDR2 sequences are SSHAT and FNYEAQ (reference sequence). The length of the CDR3 is 16 residues. The V end lost 5 bases, the J end lost 5 bases, and 18 bases lay between the germline ends. CDR3 DNA sequence: TGTGCCAGCAGCCCGCTTTCCGGGATTGGTACCGGGGAGCTGTTTTTT. Translated, it gives CASSPLSGIGTGELFF. Full variable domain (outside the CDR3, taken from reference TRBV7-7 and TRBJ2-2): GAGVSQSPRYKVTKRGQDVTLRCDPISSHATLYWYQQALGQGPEFLTYFNYEAQPDKSGLPSDRFSAERPEGSISTLTIQRTEQRDSAMYRCASSPLSGIGTGELFFGEGSRLTVL.

This chain joins TRBV7-3 and TRBJ2-1; 7 bases fit TRBD2. Germline CDR1 SGHTA, CDR2 FQGTGA. Trimming removed 5 bases from V and 7 bases from J; junction bases left unmatched: 11. There are 15 residues in the CDR3. The CDR3 bases are TGTGCCAGCAGCCCGGTCGGGGGGTTCACGAATGAGCAGTTCTTC. This codes for CASSPVGGFTNEQFF. Full variable domain (remainder filled in from reference TRBV7-3 and TRBJ2-1): GAGVSQTPSNKVTEKGKYVELRCDPISGHTALYWYRQSLGQGPEFLIYFQGTGAADDSGLPNDRFFAVRPEGSVSTLKIQRTERGDSAVYLCASSPVGGFTNEQFFGPGTRLTVL.

Here the CDR3 reads CAWSFTALNQPQHF. The CDR3 bases are TGTGCCTGGAGTTTTACAGCACTCAATCAGCCCCAGCATTTT. The chain carries TRBV30 and TRBJ1-5; D is uncertain. Germline V gene lookup returns CDR1 GTSNPN and CDR2 SVGIG (reference sequence). The CDR3 runs to 14 residues. Trimming removed 2 bases from V and 3 bases from J, with 11 bases in between.